Following are 11 T cell receptor beta chains from one sample sequenced in a study of cytomegalovirus exposure and HLA in healthy donors. Use of 60 Vbeta and 13 Jbeta primers characterized the PCR. Here immunoSEQ multiplex PCR was the method, and the copy in TCRdb shows in-frame clones only, minus some. Altogether over 250,000 clones are present, roughly 89% being singletons, with the ten largest covering 3.5% to 4%. Sequenced input: PBMCs. The receptor set was obtained from a middle-aged man in good health and CMV-seropositive.

J is TRBJ2-7 and V is TRBV5-1, with 9 bases identical to TRBD1. The junction had 9 bases not matched to a gene; V was cut back by 4 bases and J by 4 bases. Germline V gene lookup returns CDR1 SGHRS and CDR2 YFSETQ. The CDR3 runs 15 residues. Here the CDR3 DNA reads TGCGCCAGCAGCCAGCCAGGGACAGGGAATTACGAGCAGTACTTC. Amino acids: CASSQPGTGNYEQYF.

The rearrangement uses TRBV6-5 and TRBJ2-3; D ambiguous. Germline loops: CDR1 MNHEY, CDR2 SVGAGI. The CDR3 has 15 amino acids. V was shortened by 5 bases and J by 2 bases, with 14 bases between the two germline ends. The CDR3 sequence is CASSVSGGYTDTQYF. DNA of the CDR3: TGTGCCAGCAGTGTTAGTGGCGGATACACAGATACGCAGTATTTT.

This clone was picked up one time. The chain has TRBV6-5 and TRBJ2-7; 9 bases are shared with TRBD1. V was clipped by 5 bases and J by 3 bases; unmatched bases: 5. CDR3 length equals 14 residues. Germline assignment: CDR1 MNHEY and CDR2 SVGAGI. This CDR3 is CASSEVDRGYEQYF. In DNA form, the CDR3 reads TGTGCCAGCAGTGAAGTGGACAGGGGCTACGAGCAGTACTTC.

The chain employs TRBV28 and TRBJ2-7, with a possible D match to TRBD2 (5 bases). Per the germline V gene, CDR1 is MDHEN and CDR2 is SYDVKM. Trimming cost V 2 bases and J 1 base, with 18 bases left between them. This CDR3 has 17 residues. For the CDR3, the DNA is TGTGCCAGCAGTTTAAGACTATCGGGGTATGAATCCTACGAGCAGTACTTC. Its translation: CASSLRLSGYESYEQYF.

The chain uses TRBV5-4 and TRBJ2-1; 9 bases match TRBD2. The CDR3 length is 14 residues. The germline CDR1 and CDR2 sequences are SGHNT and YYREEE (reference sequence). V trimming: 2 bases; J trimming: 9 bases; junction bases outside the gene matches: 6. The CDR3 nucleotides read TGTGCCAGCAGCTTCAGGCGGGAGGGAAGTGAGCAGTTCTTC. Residues: CASSFRREGSEQFF. The whole variable domain, remainder taken from reference TRBV5-4 and TRBJ2-1, is ETGVTQSPTHLIKTRGQQVTLRCSSQSGHNTVSWYQQALGQGPQFIFQYYREEENGRGNFPPRFSGLQFPNYSSELNVNALELDDSALYLCASSFRREGSEQFFGPGTRLTVL.

CDR3 sequence (DNA): TGTGCCAGTAGGAGCAGGGTGACTGAAGCTTTCTTT. It yields the protein CASRSRVTEAFF. The chain is built from TRBV19 and TRBJ1-1, with D tentatively TRBD1 (5 bases). This CDR3 contains 12 residues. The germline gives CDR1 LNHDA, CDR2 SQIVND (reference sequence). V was shortened by 6 bases and J by 5 bases, with 10 bases between the two germline ends.

This chain connects TRBV2 to TRBJ2-7; 10 positions match TRBD1. The CDR3 totals 13 residues. The V segment lost 6 bases and the J segment 6 bases; nucleotides outside the gene matches: 5. Germline loops: CDR1 SNHLY, CDR2 FYNNEI. DNA for the CDR3: TGTGCCAGCAGCCGGGACAGGGGAGGCGAGCAGTACTTC. Translated: CASSRDRGGEQYF.

The chain employs TRBV27 and TRBJ2-7; TRBD2 matches 13 bases. From germline, CDR1 is MNHEY and CDR2 SMNVEV (reference sequence). CDR3 size: 17 residues. V was clipped by 4 bases and J by 6 bases; unmatched bases: 12. The DNA of the CDR3 is TGTGCCAGCAGTTCACCGGGACTAGCGGGAAGAGGTGGCGAGCAGTACTTC. Amino acids: CASSSPGLAGRGGEQYF.

The J gene is TRBJ2-1, the V gene TRBV28; 7 bases line up with TRBD2. The germline V gene encodes CDR1 MDHEN and CDR2 SYDVKM. The CDR3 has 15 residues. V dropped 7 bases and J dropped 4; count of bases not matched to a gene: 10. The CDR3 reads CASTAPGLPYNEQFF. The CDR3 DNA follows: TGTGCCAGCACCGCCCCGGGACTACCGTACAATGAGCAGTTCTTC.

The V and J genes are TRBV15 and TRBJ2-6; 9 bases align to TRBD1. This CDR3 has 15 residues. Trimming removed 10 bases from V and 4 bases from J; junction bases left unmatched: 8. Germline assignment: CDR1 LNHNV and CDR2 YYDKDF (reference sequence). The CDR3 sequence: CAIAQGASGANVLTF. The CDR3 bases are TGTGCCATCGCACAGGGGGCGTCGGGGGCCAACGTCCTGACTTTC.

This rearrangement joins TRBV5-1 to TRBJ2-1; 13 bases are a match to TRBD2. With V trimmed by 5 bases and J by 8 bases, 10 bases remained unmatched. The CDR3 contains 16 residues. Germline loops: CDR1 SGHRS, CDR2 YFSETQ. This CDR3 is CASRAAGLAGVDEQFF. In DNA, the CDR3 is TGCGCCAGCAGGGCGGCAGGACTAGCGGGAGTCGATGAGCAGTTCTTC.